Below, 5 T cell receptor beta chains from the same sample are listed, as sequenced in a study of T cell changes during pregnancy in multiple sclerosis. The method was immunoSEQ multiplex PCR; TCRdb's version includes in-frame clones alone and lacks a portion of them. The table lists around 30,000 clones, 85% to 90% of them singletons. The sequencing here drew on CD8+ T cells from peripheral blood mononuclear cells, taken in the third trimester of pregnancy. Receptor source: a female donor with multiple sclerosis, enrolled in a pregnancy study.

The chain joins TRBV27 to TRBJ1-1; a weak D match, TRBD1 (5 bases). This CDR3 has 13 residues. Trimming removed 5 bases at V and 1 base at J, with 8 bases between. Germline loops: CDR1 MNHEY, CDR2 SMNVEV (reference sequence). In DNA, the CDR3 is TGTGCCAGCAGTACCGGGGGGAACACTGAAGCTTTCTTT. Encoded protein: CASSTGGNTEAFF.

The V gene is TRBV7-9, the J gene TRBJ1-2; 9 bases align to TRBD1. The ends lost 4 bases at V and 3 bases at J; junction bases unmatched: 3. CDR1 and CDR2 from the germline V gene are SEHNR and FQNEAQ (reference sequence). The CDR3 contains 14 residues. CDR3 nucleotide sequence: TGTGCCAGCAGCTCACAGGGGGCGGACTATGGCTACACCTTC. Translating it yields CASSSQGADYGYTF. The full variable domain, with the rest looked up from reference TRBV7-9 and TRBJ1-2, is DTGVSQNPRHKITKRGQNVTFRCDPISEHNRLYWYRQTLGQGPEFLTYFQNEAQLEKSRLLSDRFSAERPKGSFSTLEIQRTEQGDSAMYLCASSSQGADYGYTFGSGTRLTVV.

The rearrangement uses TRBV2 and TRBJ1-2; maybe TRBD1 (5 bases). V lost 6 bases, J lost 1 base, and 12 bases lay in between. Germline CDR1 SNHLY, CDR2 FYNNEI. The CDR3 runs 14 residues. CDR3 coding DNA: TGTGCCAGCAGCACAGGAGAAATTAACTATGGCTACACCTTC. It codes for CASSTGEINYGYTF. The full variable domain, completed using reference TRBV2 and TRBJ1-2, is EPEVTQTPSHQVTQMGQEVILRCVPISNHLYFYWYRQILGQKVEFLVSFYNNEISEKSEIFDDQFSVERPDGSNFTLKIRSTKLEDSAMYFCASSTGEINYGYTFGSGTRLTVV.

The chain joins TRBV13 to TRBJ2-5; 16 bases are a match to TRBD2. This CDR3 spans 18 amino acids. The V gene's germline CDR1 is PRHDT and CDR2 FYEKMQ (reference sequence). The V gene end was trimmed by 5 bases and the J gene end by 4 bases; junction bases not matched to a gene: 10. This chain's CDR3 is CASSTSGTSGGAGETQYF. The CDR3 DNA reads TGTGCCAGCAGCACCTCCGGGACTAGCGGGGGGGCCGGAGAGACCCAGTACTTC.

The chain uses TRBV4-1 and TRBJ2-7, with D possibly being TRBD2 (5 bases). The CDR3 is 13 amino acids. Trimming pared 0 bases from V and 2 bases from J, leaving 5 bases between. Germline-derived CDR1 and CDR2 are MGHRA and YSYEKL. CDR3 DNA: TGCGCCAGCAGCCAAGAGGGAGCCTACGAGCAGTACTTC. Protein product: CASSQEGAYEQYF.